This T cell receptor (beta chain) is from a study of graft-versus-host responses after intestinal transplantation. Some clones are missing from TCRdb's copy, which holds only in-frame ones; the method was immunoSEQ multiplex PCR. The data show about 50,000 clones, around 85% seen once. With regard to this clone: Its matching antigen is unknown.

The CDR3 loop spans 15 amino acids. Germline V gives CDR1 LNHNV, CDR2 YYDKDF (reference sequence). Losses at the gene ends were 1 base for V and 1 base for J; bases not matched to a gene: 2. V and J are TRBV15 and TRBJ2-3, with TRBD1 matching over 7 bases. The specimen was unstimulated CD4+ T cells sorted from spleen or lymph node cells, collected before transplant. The TCR sequence derives from a human donor who was the organ donor for an intestinal transplant. The CDR3 is CATSRGGTGTDTQYF. The CDR3 DNA reads TGTGCCACCAGCAGAGGGGGGACAGGCACAGATACGCAGTATTTT.